The subject of this entry is one T cell receptor beta chain. The germline V and J ends were trimmed by 6 bases and 12 bases, with 18 bases remaining between them. Germline V lookup: CDR1 MNHNS, CDR2 SASEGT. CDR3 length: 13 amino acids. The data were obtained in a study of identifying expanded T cells in peripheral blood. Collection occurred without any documented infections or immune events in donors. Generated by immunoSEQ multiplex PCR, the TCRdb table keeps only in-frame clones and is missing some. The sample records approximately 90,000 clones, approximately 83% being singletons. The sequenced sample was blood. The TCR comes from a person between 18 and 75 years old in good health. The chain joins TRBV6-1 to TRBJ2-1; possibly TRBD1 for D (7 bases). The CDR3 DNA follows: TGTGCCAGCAGGATGACAGGGACTTCGGGGCAGTTCTTC. As protein: CASRMTGTSGQFF.